This paragraph reports one T cell receptor beta chain. Each participant's cohort was designated according to participant-reported clinical history. This specimen comes from a study of blood T cell repertoires in COVID-19. Study information: Nucleic acid was either cDNA or gDNA, and it came from T cells, B-cell-depleted T cells, or PBMCs.

Per the authors' pipeline: Amplifying reference gene primers gave estimates of nucleated cell counts. The method was immunoSEQ multiplex PCR; TCRdb's version includes in-frame clones alone and lacks a portion of them. The V and J calls and clone size are taken from that table; D and trimming were inferred from the DNA. There are 110,000 to 150,000 clones in the sample; 84% occur only once, and 5.5% lies in the top ten. Trimming removed 0 bases from V and 1 base from J, with 15 bases in between. From germline, CDR1 is LNHNV and CDR2 YYDKDF (reference sequence). This CDR3 region has 18 residues. Sequencing input: PBMCs or T cells enriched from blood (not recorded which). The sequence derives from a middle-aged man with acute COVID-19. The chain joins TRBV15 to TRBJ2-2; tentative D call: TRBD2 (6 bases). CDR3 amino acids: CATSREARRGWNTGELFF. The CDR3, as DNA: TGTGCCACCAGCAGAGAGGCCCGGCGGGGTTGGAACACCGGGGAGCTGTTTTTT.